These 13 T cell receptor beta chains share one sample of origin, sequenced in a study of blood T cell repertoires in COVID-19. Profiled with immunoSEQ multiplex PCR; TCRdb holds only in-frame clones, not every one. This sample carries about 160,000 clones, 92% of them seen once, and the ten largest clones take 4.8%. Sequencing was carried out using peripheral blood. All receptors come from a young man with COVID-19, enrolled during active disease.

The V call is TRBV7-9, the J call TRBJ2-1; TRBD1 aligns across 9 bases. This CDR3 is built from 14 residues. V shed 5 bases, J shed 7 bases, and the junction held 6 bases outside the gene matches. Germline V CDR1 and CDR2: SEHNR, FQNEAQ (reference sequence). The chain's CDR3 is CASSPRDRVNEQFF. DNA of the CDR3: TGTGCCAGCAGCCCGCGGGACAGGGTGAATGAGCAGTTCTTC.

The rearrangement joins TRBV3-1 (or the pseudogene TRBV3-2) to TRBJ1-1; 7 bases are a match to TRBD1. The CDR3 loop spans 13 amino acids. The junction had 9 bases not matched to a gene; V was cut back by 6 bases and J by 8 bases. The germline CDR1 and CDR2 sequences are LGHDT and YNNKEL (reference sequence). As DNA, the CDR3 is TGTGCCAGCAGTCTGTACAGGGGAACGGAAGCTTTCTTT. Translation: CASSLYRGTEAFF.

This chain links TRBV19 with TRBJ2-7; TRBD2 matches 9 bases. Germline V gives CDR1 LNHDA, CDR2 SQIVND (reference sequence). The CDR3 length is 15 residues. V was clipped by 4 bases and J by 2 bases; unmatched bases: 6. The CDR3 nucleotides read TGTGCCAGTAGTAGGGGTAGCGGGGGAACCTACGAGCAGTACTTC. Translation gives CASSRGSGGTYEQYF.

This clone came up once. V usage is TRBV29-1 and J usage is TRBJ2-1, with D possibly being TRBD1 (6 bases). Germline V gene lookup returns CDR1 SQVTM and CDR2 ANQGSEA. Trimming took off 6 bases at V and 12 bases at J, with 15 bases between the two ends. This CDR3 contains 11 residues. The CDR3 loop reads CSVASGVWQFF. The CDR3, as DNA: TGCAGCGTCGCCTCAGGGGTATGGCAGTTCTTC.

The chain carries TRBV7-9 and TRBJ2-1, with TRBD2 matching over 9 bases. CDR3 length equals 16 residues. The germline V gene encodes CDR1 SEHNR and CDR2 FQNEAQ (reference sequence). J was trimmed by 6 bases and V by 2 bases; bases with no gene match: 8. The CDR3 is CASSLIIAGDLNEQFF. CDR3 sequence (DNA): TGTGCCAGCAGCTTAATAATAGCGGGGGACCTCAATGAGCAGTTCTTC.

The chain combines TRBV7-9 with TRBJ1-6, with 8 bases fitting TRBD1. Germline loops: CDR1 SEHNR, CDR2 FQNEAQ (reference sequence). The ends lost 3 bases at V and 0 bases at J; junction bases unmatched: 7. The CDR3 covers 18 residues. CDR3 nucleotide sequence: TGTGCCAGCAGCTTCCAACCGACAGGGGTCTCCTATAATTCACCCCTCCACTTT. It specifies CASSFQPTGVSYNSPLHF.

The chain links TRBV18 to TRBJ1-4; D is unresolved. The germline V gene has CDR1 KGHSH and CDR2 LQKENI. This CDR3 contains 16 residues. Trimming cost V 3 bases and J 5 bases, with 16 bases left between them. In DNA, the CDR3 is TGTGCCAGCTCACCCTCTCAGGTCACGACGAATGAAAAACTGTTTTTT. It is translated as CASSPSQVTTNEKLFF.

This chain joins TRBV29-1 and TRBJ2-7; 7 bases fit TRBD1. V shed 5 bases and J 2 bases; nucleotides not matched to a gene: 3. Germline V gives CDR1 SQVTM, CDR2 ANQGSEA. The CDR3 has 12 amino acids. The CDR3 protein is CSVKQGTYEQYF. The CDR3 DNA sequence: TGCAGCGTTAAACAGGGGACCTACGAGCAGTACTTC.

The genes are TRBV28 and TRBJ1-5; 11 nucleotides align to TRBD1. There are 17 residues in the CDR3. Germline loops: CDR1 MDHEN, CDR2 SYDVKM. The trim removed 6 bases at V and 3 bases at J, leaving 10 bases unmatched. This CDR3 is CASRSGTGGIFNQPQHF. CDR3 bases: TGTGCCAGCAGATCCGGGACAGGGGGTATATTCAATCAGCCCCAGCATTTT.

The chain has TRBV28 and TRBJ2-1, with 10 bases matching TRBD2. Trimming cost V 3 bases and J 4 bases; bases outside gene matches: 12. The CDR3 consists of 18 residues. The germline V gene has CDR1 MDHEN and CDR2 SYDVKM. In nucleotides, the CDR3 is TGTGCCAGCAGTTTCCCGAGACTAGCGGGCCTATCTTACAATGAGCAGTTCTTC. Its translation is CASSFPRLAGLSYNEQFF.

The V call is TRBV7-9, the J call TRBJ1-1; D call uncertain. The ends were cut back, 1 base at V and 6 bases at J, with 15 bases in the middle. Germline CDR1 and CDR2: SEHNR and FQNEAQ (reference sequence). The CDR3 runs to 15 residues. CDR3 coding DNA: TGTGCCAGCAGCTTAGTTATGGCTGGGCACCCTGAAGCTTTCTTT. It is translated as CASSLVMAGHPEAFF. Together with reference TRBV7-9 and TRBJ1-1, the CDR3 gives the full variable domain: DTGVSQNPRHKITKRGQNVTFRCDPISEHNRLYWYRQTLGQGPEFLTYFQNEAQLEKSRLLSDRFSAERPKGSFSTLEIQRTEQGDSAMYLCASSLVMAGHPEAFFGQGTRLTVV.

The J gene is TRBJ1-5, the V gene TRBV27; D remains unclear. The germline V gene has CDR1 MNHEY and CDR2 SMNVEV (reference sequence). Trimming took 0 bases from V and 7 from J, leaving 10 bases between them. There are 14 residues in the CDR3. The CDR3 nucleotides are TGTGCCAGCAGTTTATCGGAGGGTCGGCAGCCCCAGCATTTT. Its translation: CASSLSEGRQPQHF.

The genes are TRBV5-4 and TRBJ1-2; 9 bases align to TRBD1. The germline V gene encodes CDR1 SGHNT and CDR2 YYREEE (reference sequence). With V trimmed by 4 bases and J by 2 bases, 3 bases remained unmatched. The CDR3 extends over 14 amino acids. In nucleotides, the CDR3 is TGTGCCAGCAGCGCGGGACAGGGAAACTATGGCTACACCTTC. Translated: CASSAGQGNYGYTF.